This TCR beta chain comes out of a study of blood T cell repertoires in COVID-19. Trimming stripped 2 bases from V and 4 bases from J, with 15 bases between. Germline lookup yields CDR1 KGHDR and CDR2 SFDVKD. The length of the CDR3 is 16 residues. Sequencing was performed with immunoSEQ multiplex PCR; in TCRdb, only in-frame clones are kept and a portion is missing. The table includes about 210,000 clones, 81% detected once. Sequencing was done on a sample of PBMCs or T cells enriched from blood (not recorded which). V gene TRBV24-1 combines with J gene TRBJ2-3; D is possibly TRBD2 (5 bases). The sequence was obtained from a woman aged 45 to 65 with acute COVID-19. CDR3 in DNA: TGTGCCACCAGTGATTCGGGAACTAGAAAAGCAGATACGCAGTATTTT. This translates into CATSDSGTRKADTQYF.